Each of the 20 T cell receptor beta chains below was sequenced from the same sample in a study of regulatory T cells in long-lasting Graves disease. For TCR beta, libraries came from iRepertoire HTBI primers and Arm-PCR of CDR3 regions. TCRdb independently ran MiXCR on the multiplex PCR reads; one entry per CDR3 protein. The repertoire consists of roughly 510,000 distinct CDR3 sequences, with 15% to 20% occurring once and the leading ten covering approximately 12%. As to time point: newly diagnosed GD, antithyroid drugs for less than 3 months. PBMC RNA was the source of the TCR library. The same sample was also used in a study of T cells in Graves' hyperthyroidism and ophthalmopathy.

The input for sequencing was peripheral blood mononuclear cells (PBMCs), taken at new diagnosis, from a patient treated with antithyroid drugs. Receptors originate from a man younger than 35 with Graves disease.

This clonotype showed up just a few times. The V gene is TRBV19, the J gene TRBJ2-1; D unclear. CDR1 is LNHDA and CDR2 is SQIVND in the germline V gene (reference sequence). V lost 0 bases and J 7 bases, leaving 10 bases between the germline ends. The CDR3 runs 14 residues. CDR3 DNA: TGTGCCAGTAGTATAGAAGGGCCGGCGAATGAGCAGTTCTTC. As protein: CASSIEGPANEQFF. The variable domain in full, completed from reference TRBV19 and TRBJ2-1, reads DGGITQSPKYLFRKEGQNVTLSCEQNLNHDAMYWYRQDPGQGLRLIYYSQIVNDFQKGDIAEGYSVSREKKESFPLTVTSAQKNPTAFYLCASSIEGPANEQFFGPGTRLTVL.

The table lists this clonotype with a few counts. This rearrangement joins TRBV12-3 or TRBV12-4 to TRBJ2-1, with D hard to call. V was clipped by 6 bases and J by 3 bases, with 9 bases between them. This CDR3 is built from 13 residues. The CDR3: CASRLINYNEQFF. CDR3 in DNA: TGTGCCAGCAGGTTAATAAACTACAATGAGCAGTTCTTC.

This clonotype was seen a handful of times. The J gene is TRBJ2-5, the V gene TRBV9, with 7 bases fitting TRBD2. The CDR3 extends over 17 amino acids. J lost 2 bases, V lost 4 bases, and 14 bases had no gene match. Germline CDR1 and CDR2: SGDLS and YYNGEE. CDR3 amino acids: CASSPSGGGPVQETQYF. For the CDR3, the DNA is TGTGCCAGCAGCCCCTCGGGGGGAGGGCCGGTACAAGAGACCCAGTACTTC.

This clonotype was recorded many times. Sequence at one end of the junction differs from germline and may be a read error. The chain combines TRBV5-1 with TRBJ2-1; TRBD2 matches at 14 bases. CDR1 and CDR2 (germline): SGHRS, YFSETQ. The CDR3 runs to 15 residues. In DNA form, the CDR3 reads TGTGCCAGCAGTGGGACTAGCGGGAGTTACAATGAGCAGTTCTTC. This codes for CASSGTSGSYNEQFF.

This clonotype occurred a few times. V gene TRBV30 combines with J gene TRBJ1-2; D gene uncertain. The length of the CDR3 is 10 residues. Trimming pared 0 bases from V and 8 bases from J, leaving 4 bases between. Germline V lookup: CDR1 GTSNPN, CDR2 SVGIG (reference sequence). CDR3 bases: TGTGCCTGGAGTGTGGGGGGCTACACCTTC. Its translation: CAWSVGGYTF.

The table lists this clonotype with many counts. The gene calls are TRBV28 and TRBJ2-7, with D uncertain. This CDR3 region has 12 residues. Germline V gene sequence: CDR1 MDHEN, CDR2 SYDVKM. The DNA for the CDR3 is TGTGGCTCCAAGGCGGCTAACTACGAGCAGTACTTC. Protein sequence: CGSKAANYEQYF.

This clonotype was observed at least ten times. The chain recombines TRBV28 with TRBJ2-1, with D perhaps TRBD1 or TRBD2 (5 bases each). Trimming took 3 bases from V and 1 from J, leaving 13 bases between them. Per germline, CDR1 MDHEN and CDR2 SYDVKM. There are 16 residues in the CDR3. CDR3 amino acids: CASSLLPEGSYNEQFF. The CDR3 region has the DNA TGTGCCAGCAGTTTGCTCCCCGAGGGGTCCTACAATGAGCAGTTCTTC.

This rearrangement joins TRBV5-1 to TRBJ1-1; TRBD1 matches at 9 bases. Germline V CDR1 and CDR2: SGHRS, YFSETQ. Trimming took 1 base from V and 0 from J; bases not matched to a gene: 10. The CDR3 covers 18 residues. The CDR3 protein is CASSLYDTGGYMNTEAFF. In nucleotides, the CDR3 is TGCGCCAGCAGCTTGTATGACACAGGGGGCTACATGAACACTGAAGCTTTCTTT.

There are many counts of this clonotype. The chain is built from TRBV6-1 and TRBJ1-2; D gene unclear. Germline CDR1 and CDR2: MNHNS and SASEGT. V shed 2 bases and J shed 6 bases, with 1 base lying between them. The CDR3 has 10 amino acids. The CDR3, as DNA: TGTGCCAGCAGTGAAAATGGCTACACCTTC. Translating gives CASSENGYTF.

There are many counts of this clonotype. The chain combines TRBV29-1 with TRBJ2-7; D unclear. CDR1 is SQVTM and CDR2 is ANQGSEA in the germline V gene. The CDR3 length is 12 residues. V lost 4 bases and J lost 0, with 7 bases in between. The CDR3 DNA reads TGCAGCGTTGGGGCTAGCTCCTACGAGCAGTACTTC. Translation gives CSVGASSYEQYF.

This clonotype has ten or more counts. A read error may produce the germline difference seen at one junction end. V gene TRBV7-7 combines with J gene TRBJ2-7; no definite D call. Germline-derived CDR1 and CDR2 are SSHAT and FNYEAQ (reference sequence). This CDR3 comprises 14 residues. The CDR3 DNA reads as TGTGCTAGCAGCTTATCTCCAGCCTCCTACGAGCAGTACTTC. Its translation: CASSLSPASYEQYF.

The CDR3 DNA is TGTGCCAGCAGCCCTACGAGTTCCACTGAAGCTTTCTTT. Translated, it gives CASSPTSSTEAFF. The rearrangement links TRBV9 to TRBJ1-1, with D uncertain. V was trimmed by 4 bases and J by 4 bases, leaving 11 bases between them. This CDR3 is built from 13 residues. CDR1 SGDLS and CDR2 YYNGEE come from the germline V gene. The full variable domain, its missing parts supplied by reference TRBV9 and TRBJ1-1, is DSGVTQTPKHLITATGQRVTLRCSPRSGDLSVYWYQQSLDQGLQFLIQYYNGEERAKGNILERFSAQQFPDLHSELNLSSLELGDSALYFCASSPTSSTEAFFGQGTRLTVV.

This clonotype occurred many times. The rearrangement uses TRBV12-5 and TRBJ1-5, with D possibly being TRBD1 (6 bases). Germline V gives CDR1 LGHNT, CDR2 FRNRAP. V was cut by 4 bases and J by 3 bases, with 7 bases left in between. The CDR3 contains 13 residues. The CDR3, as DNA: TGTGCTAGTGGTTCAGGGGTCAATCAGCCCCAGCATTTT. Its translation is CASGSGVNQPQHF.

This clonotype was picked up many times. V is TRBV20-1 and J is TRBJ2-5; 7 bases agree with TRBD2. CDR1 and CDR2 from the germline V gene are DFQATT and SNEGSKA (reference sequence). This CDR3 is built from 15 residues. The V and J ends lost 0 bases and 5 bases, in that order; junction bases with no gene match: 9. CDR3 coding DNA: TGCAGTGCTAGAGATCCCGCGGGAGACGGGGAGACCCAGTACTTC. Encoded protein: CSARDPAGDGETQYF.

The J gene is TRBJ2-1, the V gene TRBV20-1; 7 nucleotides agree with TRBD2. Per the germline V gene, CDR1 is DFQATT and CDR2 is SNEGSKA (reference sequence). The CDR3 extends over 14 amino acids. The trim removed 3 bases at V and 7 bases at J, leaving 9 bases unmatched. The CDR3 is CSASGRRGGNEQFF. The DNA for the CDR3 is TGCAGTGCTAGCGGGAGGCGGGGAGGGAATGAGCAGTTCTTC.

The V gene is TRBV27, the J gene TRBJ2-7, with D tentatively TRBD1 (5 bases). Germline V gene sequence: CDR1 MNHEY, CDR2 SMNVEV (reference sequence). This CDR3 has 13 residues. V lost 9 bases to trimming and J lost 0 bases, with 12 bases between them. CDR3 amino acids: CASKTESSYEQYF. CDR3 bases: TGTGCCAGTAAGACAGAAAGCTCCTACGAGCAGTACTTC.

This clonotype has a handful of counts. This is likely a read error, given that the CDR3 carries no conserved phenylalanine or tryptophan at its end. The chain combines TRBV4-1 with TRBJ2-1, with 14 positions matching TRBD2. The J call may not be correct, given that the DNA end is closer to TRBJ2-5. This CDR3 has 15 amino acids. CDR1 and CDR2 (germline): MGHRA, YSYEKL. As DNA, the CDR3 is TGCGCCAGCAGATTGGGACTAGCGGGAGAAGAGACCCAGTACCTC. Its translation is CASRLGLAGEETQYL.

This clonotype was seen only a few times. The gene calls are TRBV28 and TRBJ2-3; D possibly corresponds to TRBD1 (5 bases). This CDR3 region has 14 residues. With 7 bases removed from V and 3 bases from J, the gap between germline ends came to 14 bases. Germline assignment: CDR1 MDHEN and CDR2 SYDVKM. The CDR3 spells CASKYSRATDTQYF. CDR3 nucleotide sequence: TGTGCCAGCAAGTATTCCAGGGCAACAGATACGCAGTATTTT.

The chain is built from TRBV7-2 and TRBJ1-3; D is unclear. This CDR3 region has 12 residues. The V gene's germline CDR1 is SGHTA and CDR2 FQGNSA. V shed 0 bases and J shed 10 bases, with 7 bases lying between them. Here the CDR3 reads CASSLAANTIYF. CDR3 coding DNA: TGTGCCAGCAGCTTAGCAGCAAATACCATATATTTT.

This clonotype was seen repeatedly, ten times or more. V gene TRBV9 combines with J gene TRBJ1-1; D is unclear. Germline V gene data show CDR1 as SGDLS and CDR2 as YYNGEE. This CDR3 has 13 residues. The germline V and J ends were trimmed by 1 base and 5 bases, with 9 bases remaining between them. This chain's CDR3 is CASSVSGWTEAFF. The CDR3 DNA is TGTGCCAGCAGCGTAAGTGGTTGGACTGAAGCTTTCTTT.